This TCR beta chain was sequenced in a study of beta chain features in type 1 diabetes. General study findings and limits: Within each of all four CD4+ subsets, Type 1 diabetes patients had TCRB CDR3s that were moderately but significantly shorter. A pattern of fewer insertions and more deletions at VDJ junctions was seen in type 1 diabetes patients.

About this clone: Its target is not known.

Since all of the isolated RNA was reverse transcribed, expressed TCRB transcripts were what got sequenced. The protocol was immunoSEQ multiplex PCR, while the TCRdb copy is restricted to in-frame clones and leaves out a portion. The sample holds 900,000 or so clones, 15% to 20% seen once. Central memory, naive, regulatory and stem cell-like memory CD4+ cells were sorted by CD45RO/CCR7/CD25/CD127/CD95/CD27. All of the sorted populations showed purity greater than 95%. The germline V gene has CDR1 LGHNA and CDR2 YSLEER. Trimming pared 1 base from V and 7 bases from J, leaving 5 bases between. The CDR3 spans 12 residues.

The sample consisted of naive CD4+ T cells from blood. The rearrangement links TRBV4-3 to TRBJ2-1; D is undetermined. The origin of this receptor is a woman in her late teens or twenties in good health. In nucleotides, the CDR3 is TGCGCCAGCAGCCAAGTTTGGAATGAGCAGTTCTTC. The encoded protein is CASSQVWNEQFF.